These 31 T cell receptor beta chains were sequenced from one sample in a study of neurological immune-mediated disorders. Noted time point: longitudinal time-point 3. One entry per CDR3 protein results from TCRdb running MiXCR on the 5' RACE reads. This table holds roughly 50,000 distinct CDR3 sequences, approximately 11% found once. Source material: PBMCs. The receptors originated from a male donor with HTLV-1-associated myelopathy (HAM/TSP).

This clonotype was observed at least ten times. The chain uses TRBV5-1 and TRBJ1-6, with 9 bases matching TRBD1. Germline CDR1 is SGHRS and CDR2 is YFSETQ. V shed 4 bases, J shed 8 bases, and the junction held 7 bases outside the gene matches. CDR3 length: 15 amino acids. The CDR3 nucleotides read TGCGCCAGCAGCCCCCGACAGGGGGAAGATTCACCCCTCCACTTT. The encoded protein is CASSPRQGEDSPLHF.

This clonotype was counted at least ten times. The V and J genes are TRBV20-1 and TRBJ2-7, with 10 bases fitting TRBD2. The V gene end was trimmed by 3 bases and the J gene end by 2 bases; junction bases not matched to a gene: 1. The CDR3 loop spans 13 amino acids. Germline CDR1 reads DFQATT; CDR2 reads SNEGSKA (reference sequence). This CDR3 reads CSASLAGAYEQYF. The CDR3, as DNA: TGCAGTGCTAGTCTAGCGGGGGCCTACGAGCAGTACTTC.

This clonotype was seen repeatedly, ten times or more. The genes are TRBV5-1 and TRBJ2-2; 8 positions agree with TRBD1. CDR3 length equals 14 residues. Germline trimming cut 6 bases from V and 1 base from J; bases unmatched to any gene: 2. CDR1 is SGHRS, CDR2 YFSETQ, per germline. Here the CDR3 reads CASTGQGNTGELFF. The CDR3 DNA is TGCGCCAGCACTGGACAGGGGAACACCGGGGAGCTGTTTTTT.

This clonotype has only one observation. The rearrangement uses TRBV25-1 and TRBJ2-3, with D hard to call. This CDR3 contains 16 residues. V gave up 5 bases and J gave up 1 base, with 16 bases separating them. Germline CDR1 MGHDK, CDR2 SYGVNS. CDR3 protein: CASSKWTPGGTDTQYF. In DNA form, the CDR3 reads TGTGCCAGCAGTAAGTGGACGCCGGGTGGCACAGATACGCAGTATTTT.

This clonotype came up many times. V gene TRBV20-1 combines with J gene TRBJ2-7; possibly TRBD2 for D (5 bases). This CDR3 has 15 amino acids. Per the germline V gene, CDR1 is DFQATT and CDR2 is SNEGSKA (reference sequence). The V gene lost 1 base and the J gene lost 2 bases, with 15 bases spanning the gap. CDR3 bases: TGCAGTGCTAGAGTTGGGGTAGCGACCGCCTACGAGCAGTACTTC. Translated, it gives CSARVGVATAYEQYF.

This clonotype was picked up many times. The rearrangement joins TRBV29-1 to TRBJ1-3; D remains ambiguous. The CDR3 contains 13 residues. Germline V lookup: CDR1 SQVTM, CDR2 ANQGSEA. The V and J ends lost 1 base and 2 bases respectively, with 6 bases between them. CDR3 protein: CSVEAQAGNTIYF. The CDR3 coding sequence is TGCAGCGTTGAAGCCCAAGCTGGAAACACCATATATTTT.

This clonotype was detected many times. This chain uses TRBV5-1 with TRBJ1-1, with 7 bases aligning to TRBD1. The CDR3 length is 14 residues. Germline-derived CDR1 and CDR2 are SGHRS and YFSETQ. Unmatched junction bases numbered 4, after V lost 2 bases and J lost 3 bases. The CDR3 reads CASSLDRVDTEAFF. CDR3 DNA sequence: TGCGCCAGCAGCTTAGACAGGGTGGACACTGAAGCTTTCTTT.

This clonotype was counted ten times or more. The chain carries TRBV5-1 and TRBJ2-7; perhaps TRBD1 as D (5 bases). V lost 0 bases, J lost 2 bases, and 15 bases lay in between. This CDR3 contains 16 residues. The germline gives CDR1 SGHRS, CDR2 YFSETQ. CDR3: CASSLGWIQETYEQYF. DNA of the CDR3: TGCGCCAGCAGCTTGGGTTGGATACAGGAGACCTACGAGCAGTACTTC. The full variable domain, rest sourced from reference TRBV5-1 and TRBJ2-7, is KAGVTQTPRYLIKTRGQQVTLSCSPISGHRSVSWYQQTPGQGLQFLFEYFSETQRNKGNFPGRFSGRQFSNSRSEMNVSTLELGDSALYLCASSLGWIQETYEQYFGPGTRLTVT.

This chain connects TRBV14 to TRBJ2-2; D remains unclear. Trimming removed 0 bases from V and 4 bases from J, with 12 bases in between. Per germline, CDR1 SGHDN and CDR2 FVKESK. CDR3 length equals 16 residues. This CDR3 reads CASSQEHPVITGELFF. The CDR3 DNA sequence: TGTGCCAGCAGCCAAGAGCACCCGGTAATCACCGGGGAGCTGTTTTTT. Using reference TRBV14 and TRBJ2-2 for the parts outside the CDR3, the full variable domain is EAGVTQFPSHSVIEKGQTVTLRCDPISGHDNLYWYRRVMGKEIKFLLHFVKESKQDESGMPNNRFLAERTGGTYSTLKVQPAELEDSGVYFCASSQEHPVITGELFFGEGSRLTVL.

This clonotype came up many times. This chain uses TRBV5-1 with TRBJ2-2; a weak D match, TRBD1 (5 bases). This CDR3 has 15 residues. Deletions cut 0 bases from V and 5 bases from J, with 11 bases between. Germline loops: CDR1 SGHRS, CDR2 YFSETQ. Here the CDR3 reads CASSLARAGTGELFF. The CDR3 DNA sequence: TGCGCCAGCAGCTTGGCCAGGGCAGGGACCGGGGAGCTGTTTTTT.

This clonotype was detected many times. V is TRBV6-5 and J is TRBJ1-3; TRBD1 might be the D (5 bases). Looked up from germline, CDR1 is MNHEY and CDR2 is SVGAGI. This CDR3 has 15 amino acids. V was trimmed by 7 bases and J by 2 bases, leaving 15 bases between them. In DNA, the CDR3 is TGTGCCAGCACCCCGGCCCAGGGCGCTGGAAACACCATATATTTT. Protein: CASTPAQGAGNTIYF.

This clonotype was observed many times. V gene TRBV5-4 combines with J gene TRBJ2-1, with 9 nucleotides matching TRBD2. V trimming: 4 bases; J trimming: 4 bases; junction bases outside the gene matches: 6. CDR1 and CDR2 from the germline V gene are SGHNT and YYREEE (reference sequence). CDR3 size: 15 residues. The DNA for the CDR3 is TGTGCCAGCAGCGCTAGCCTAGCGGGATACAATGAGCAGTTCTTC. Residues: CASSASLAGYNEQFF. The entire variable domain, with the rest obtained from reference TRBV5-4 and TRBJ2-1, is as follows: ETGVTQSPTHLIKTRGQQVTLRCSSQSGHNTVSWYQQALGQGPQFIFQYYREEENGRGNFPPRFSGLQFPNYSSELNVNALELDDSALYLCASSASLAGYNEQFFGPGTRLTVL.

By sample fraction, this clonotype is medium-sized. The chain joins TRBV20-1 to TRBJ2-3, with a possible D match to TRBD1 (6 bases). The CDR3 extends over 15 amino acids. V was cut by 5 bases and J by 2 bases, with 17 bases left in between. Germline CDR1 reads DFQATT; CDR2 reads SNEGSKA (reference sequence). This chain's CDR3 is CSAGPWGRDTDTQYF. CDR3 in DNA: TGCAGTGCTGGCCCGTGGGGGCGCGACACAGATACGCAGTATTTT.

This clonotype was seen ten or more times. The CDR3 nucleotides read TGTGCCAGCAGCCTGACAGGGGAAAAGCAGTACTTC. It specifies CASSLTGEKQYF. This chain connects TRBV9 to TRBJ2-7; 8 nucleotides line up with TRBD1. Trimming took 4 bases from V and 8 from J; bases not matched to a gene: 5. Germline V lookup: CDR1 SGDLS, CDR2 YYNGEE. The CDR3 has 12 amino acids. Based on the CDR3 plus reference TRBV9 and TRBJ2-7, the full variable domain is DSGVTQTPKHLITATGQRVTLRCSPRSGDLSVYWYQQSLDQGLQFLIQYYNGEERAKGNILERFSAQQFPDLHSELNLSSLELGDSALYFCASSLTGEKQYFGPGTRLTVT.

This clonotype showed up many times. V usage is TRBV5-1 and J usage is TRBJ1-3; 7 nucleotides match TRBD1. The CDR3 length is 16 residues. The junction had 11 bases not matched to a gene; V was cut back by 4 bases and J by 4 bases. Germline loops: CDR1 SGHRS, CDR2 YFSETQ. CDR3 region: CASSVSGGSKGNTIYF. CDR3 nucleotides: TGCGCCAGCAGCGTGTCAGGGGGTTCGAAAGGAAACACCATATATTTT.

This clonotype occurred many times. The chain is built from TRBV18 and TRBJ2-7; 9 nucleotides line up with TRBD1. The CDR3 consists of 19 residues. The germline CDR1 and CDR2 sequences are KGHSH and LQKENI. The J segment lost 1 base and the V segment lost 1 base, leaving 14 bases of the junction unmatched. CDR3 coding DNA: TGTGCCAGCTCACCACTCCCCCTCCCGGGACAGGGAATGTCCTACGAGCAGTACTTC. This gives the protein CASSPLPLPGQGMSYEQYF.

This clonotype was recorded at least ten times. One end of the junction is discordant with germline, which a read error may explain. The genes are TRBV7-2 and TRBJ2-5, with D uncertain. Germline V lookup: CDR1 SGHTA, CDR2 FQGNSA. The CDR3 sequence is 15 residues long. The CDR3 loop reads CASSYDSLNHETQYF. CDR3 nucleotide sequence: TGTGCCAGCAGCTACGATAGTTTGAACCACGAGACCCAGTACTTC.

This clonotype was found many times. V is TRBV20-1 and J is TRBJ2-3; 11 nucleotides line up with TRBD1. Germline V gene lookup returns CDR1 DFQATT and CDR2 SNEGSKA (reference sequence). The CDR3 contains 18 residues. V lost 0 bases, J lost 8 bases, and 16 bases stayed unmatched. The CDR3 loop reads CSARDAVMGQGGLGTQYF. The CDR3 bases are TGCAGTGCTAGAGACGCGGTTATGGGACAGGGGGGCTTGGGTACGCAGTATTTT.

The chain uses TRBV7-9 and TRBJ2-2; D possibly corresponds to TRBD1 (6 bases). Trimming stripped 8 bases from V and 1 base from J, with 11 bases between. Germline loops: CDR1 SEHNR, CDR2 FQNEAQ (reference sequence). CDR3 size: 14 residues. The CDR3 sequence is CASAVQGNTGELFF. In DNA form, the CDR3 reads TGTGCCAGCGCCGTACAGGGGAACACCGGGGAGCTGTTTTTT.

This clonotype was found many times. The rearrangement uses TRBV7-8 and TRBJ2-4; D not resolved. CDR3 length: 13 amino acids. Trimming took 4 bases from V and 8 from J, leaving 12 bases between them. Germline CDR1 reads SGHVS; CDR2 reads FQNEAQ. The CDR3 coding sequence is TGTGCCAGCAGCTGGGGTGGGGTGGACATTCAGTACTTC. Translation: CASSWGGVDIQYF.

This clonotype was seen many times. The chain is built from TRBV5-6 and TRBJ2-3, with D perhaps assigned TRBD1 or TRBD2 (6 bases each). Trimming cost V 4 bases and J 9 bases, with 12 bases left between them. Germline V gene data show CDR1 as SGHDT and CDR2 as YYEEEE. The CDR3 sequence is 12 residues long. CDR3 sequence (DNA): TGTGCCAGCAGCCGGACAGCGGGCACGCAGTATTTT. Translating it yields CASSRTAGTQYF.

This clonotype was seen ten or more times. V gene TRBV20-1 combines with J gene TRBJ2-2; the D call may be TRBD1 or TRBD2 (6 bases each). CDR3 length: 15 residues. With 1 base removed from V and 7 bases from J, the gap between germline ends came to 16 bases. Germline assignment: CDR1 DFQATT and CDR2 SNEGSKA (reference sequence). DNA of the CDR3: TGCAGTGCTAGAGGGAGGGGGTCGGGAATCGGGGAGCTGTTTTTT. It specifies CSARGRGSGIGELFF.

This clonotype was detected a few times. This chain joins TRBV20-1 and TRBJ2-1; TRBD1 is a possible D gene (6 bases). The CDR3 has 16 residues. Germline V gene sequence: CDR1 DFQATT, CDR2 SNEGSKA (reference sequence). Trimming removed 1 base at V and 4 bases at J, with 17 bases between. CDR3 coding DNA: TGCAGTGCTAGAGCTATGGACAGCCTCTATTACAATGAGCAGTTCTTC. Its translation is CSARAMDSLYYNEQFF.

This clonotype appeared many times. The V gene is TRBV5-1, the J gene TRBJ1-1, with TRBD1 identical over 9 bases. Germline V gene sequence: CDR1 SGHRS, CDR2 YFSETQ. This CDR3 region has 17 residues. J lost 0 bases, V lost 5 bases, and 11 bases had no gene match. CDR3 amino acids: CASRLSTGGVMNTEAFF. The DNA of the CDR3 is TGCGCCAGCAGACTAAGTACAGGGGGCGTGATGAACACTGAAGCTTTCTTT.

This clonotype was detected ten times or more. The chain links TRBV3-1 to TRBJ2-7, with TRBD2 as a possible D gene (5 bases). Germline CDR1 LGHDT, CDR2 YNNKEL (reference sequence). The CDR3 is 15 amino acids. Between the trimmed V and J ends, which lost 0 bases and 6 bases, there was a span of 15 bases. The CDR3 loop reads CASSQESGIVPEQYF. The CDR3, as DNA: TGTGCCAGCAGCCAAGAGTCGGGGATTGTTCCCGAGCAGTACTTC.

This clonotype was counted at least ten times. The gene calls are TRBV18 and TRBJ2-3; D not certain. The germline V and J ends were trimmed by 2 bases and 2 bases, with 5 bases remaining between them. CDR3 size: 13 residues. From germline, CDR1 is KGHSH and CDR2 LQKENI. CDR3 bases: TGTGCCAGCTCACCAGTGCACACAGATACGCAGTATTTT. This codes for CASSPVHTDTQYF.

This clonotype came up many times. The rearrangement joins TRBV5-6 to TRBJ1-1; D perhaps matches TRBD1 (5 bases). Germline V lookup: CDR1 SGHDT, CDR2 YYEEEE. The CDR3 extends over 16 amino acids. Trimming took 2 bases from V and 4 from J, leaving 18 bases between them. This CDR3 is CASSFLPRATGTEAFF. The CDR3 DNA is TGTGCCAGCAGCTTCCTTCCCAGGGCAACGGGCACTGAAGCTTTCTTT.

There are many counts of this clonotype. The chain has TRBV2 and TRBJ2-3; TRBD2 is a possible D gene (6 bases). The CDR3 extends over 16 amino acids. Germline V gene sequence: CDR1 SNHLY, CDR2 FYNNEI. V lost 6 bases and J 1 base, leaving 17 bases between the germline ends. The CDR3 DNA reads as TGTGCCAGCAGCCCCCTGGGACTTGACGGCACAGATACGCAGTATTTT. This codes for CASSPLGLDGTDTQYF. The full variable domain, in which reference TRBV2 and TRBJ2-3 provide the parts outside the CDR3, is EPEVTQTPSHQVTQMGQEVILRCVPISNHLYFYWYRQILGQKVEFLVSFYNNEISEKSEIFDDQFSVERPDGSNFTLKIRSTKLEDSAMYFCASSPLGLDGTDTQYFGPGTRLTVL.

This clonotype was counted many times. The gene calls are TRBV5-1 and TRBJ1-1; D unclear. Trimming pared 4 bases from V and 1 base from J, leaving 11 bases between. The CDR3 sequence is 14 residues long. CDR1 is SGHRS and CDR2 is YFSETQ in the germline V gene. CDR3 sequence reads: CASSPGFGNTEAFF. CDR3 nucleotides: TGCGCCAGCAGCCCCGGGTTTGGGAACACTGAAGCTTTCTTT. The variable domain in full, with the rest retrieved from reference TRBV5-1 and TRBJ1-1, is KAGVTQTPRYLIKTRGQQVTLSCSPISGHRSVSWYQQTPGQGLQFLFEYFSETQRNKGNFPGRFSGRQFSNSRSEMNVSTLELGDSALYLCASSPGFGNTEAFFGQGTRLTVV.

The CDR3 region has the DNA TGCGCCAGCAGCTTAATAGGACTAGCGGGGGCGCAAGAGACCCAGTACTTC. It encodes CASSLIGLAGAQETQYF. This sequence joins TRBV5-1 and TRBJ2-5; 13 bases are a match to TRBD2. The length of the CDR3 is 17 residues. After removal of 2 bases from V and 2 bases from J, the junction contained 6 bases not matched to a gene. Germline V gene data show CDR1 as SGHRS and CDR2 as YFSETQ. Using reference TRBV5-1 and TRBJ2-5 for the parts outside the CDR3, the full variable domain is KAGVTQTPRYLIKTRGQQVTLSCSPISGHRSVSWYQQTPGQGLQFLFEYFSETQRNKGNFPGRFSGRQFSNSRSEMNVSTLELGDSALYLCASSLIGLAGAQETQYFGPGTRLLVL.

This clonotype has at least ten counts. The V gene is TRBV6-2 or TRBV6-3, the J gene TRBJ1-3; D call uncertain. The V end lost 6 bases, the J end lost 0 bases, and 9 bases lay between the germline ends. Per the germline V gene, CDR1 is MNHEY and CDR2 is SVGEGT. This CDR3 has 14 residues. The DNA for the CDR3 is TGTGCCAGCAGCCTACAGAGCTCTGGAAACACCATATATTTT. Encoded protein: CASSLQSSGNTIYF.